This T cell receptor beta chain was identified during a study of cytomegalovirus exposure and HLA in healthy donors. General study points: A few V segments could not be told apart, such as TRBV6-2 and TRBV6-3, and were left out. The listing of roughly 160 TCR beta chains classed them as cytomegalovirus-associated. Several of the most significant clusters appeared, in a later analysis, to be linked to common viral pathogens.

A word on this clone: Antigen specificity is unknown.

PCR involved 60 Vbeta and 13 Jbeta primers. Authors' analysis steps: As a later analysis found, there were tens of millions of unique TCR beta chains, of which some 10 million were shared. Only in-frame clones appear in the TCRdb table, and some are missing; sequencing was by immunoSEQ multiplex PCR. Clone size and the V and J calls come from that table; the DNA yielded D and trimming. The sample includes about 130,000 clones, over 60% seen only once; the top ten take approximately 2.6%. The V and J ends lost 4 bases and 6 bases, in that order; junction bases with no gene match: 25. Germline V CDR1 and CDR2: SGDLS, YYNGEE. This CDR3 region has 23 residues.

The sample was PBMCs. This sequence joins TRBV9 and TRBJ2-2; TRBD2 aligns across 15 bases. The source of this sequence is a human donor in good health. The CDR3 nucleotides read TGTGCCAGCAGCTGGGGACAGGGGTCCACTCCGGGACTAGCGGGAGGAGGTGCCGGGGAGCTGTTTTTT. It yields the protein CASSWGQGSTPGLAGGGAGELFF.